This T cell receptor beta chain was captured by sequencing in a study of CD8+CD57+ T cells in acquired aplastic anemia. Genomic DNA templated the TCR beta VDJ and CDR3 profiling. Each CDR3 protein is one row after TCRdb ran MiXCR on the reads. The repertoire consists of around 200,000 distinct CDR3 sequences, with roughly half occurring once and the leading ten covering around 9.7%. CDR1 is SQVTM, CDR2 ANQGSEA, per germline. Trimming shortened V by 6 bases and J by 6 bases, and 21 bases separated the two germline ends. The CDR3 runs to 14 residues. Sequencing involved patients with CD8+CD57+ cell expansion previously shown by flow cytometry. The table lists this clonotype with many counts.

The sequenced sample was sorted CD4+, CD8+, or CD8+CD57+ T cells (not recorded which) from PBMCs. The chain is built from TRBV29-1 and TRBJ2-7; D ambiguous. The origin of this receptor is a human donor with aplastic anemia. In DNA form, the CDR3 reads TGCAGCGTGAGCTCGCCAGACCCTTCGGCCGAGCAGTACTTC. It yields the protein CSVSSPDPSAEQYF.